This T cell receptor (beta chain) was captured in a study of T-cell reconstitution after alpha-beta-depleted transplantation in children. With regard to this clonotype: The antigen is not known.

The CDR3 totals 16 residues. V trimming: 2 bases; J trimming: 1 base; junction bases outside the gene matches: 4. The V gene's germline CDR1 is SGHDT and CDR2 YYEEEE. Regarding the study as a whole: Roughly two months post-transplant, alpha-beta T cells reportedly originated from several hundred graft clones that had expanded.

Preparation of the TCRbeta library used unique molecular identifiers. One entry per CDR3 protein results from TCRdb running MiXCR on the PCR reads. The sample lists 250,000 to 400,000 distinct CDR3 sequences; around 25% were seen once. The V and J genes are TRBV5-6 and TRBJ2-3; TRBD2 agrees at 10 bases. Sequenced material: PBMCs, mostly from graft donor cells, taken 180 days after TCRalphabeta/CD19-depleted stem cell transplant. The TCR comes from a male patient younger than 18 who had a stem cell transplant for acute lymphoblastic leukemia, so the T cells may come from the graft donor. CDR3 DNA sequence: TGTGCCAGCAGCTTCCTAGCGGGAGAGCGCACAGATACGCAGTATTTT. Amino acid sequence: CASSFLAGERTDTQYF.